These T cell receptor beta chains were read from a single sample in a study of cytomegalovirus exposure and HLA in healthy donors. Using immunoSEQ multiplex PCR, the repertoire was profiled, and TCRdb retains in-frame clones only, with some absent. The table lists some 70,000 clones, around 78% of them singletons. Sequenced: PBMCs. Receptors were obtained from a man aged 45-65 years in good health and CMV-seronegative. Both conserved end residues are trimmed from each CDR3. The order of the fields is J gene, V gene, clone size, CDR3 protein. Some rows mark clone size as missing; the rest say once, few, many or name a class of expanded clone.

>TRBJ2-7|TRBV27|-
ASSLLTGAEQY
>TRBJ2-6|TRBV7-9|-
ALGGQGPLSGANVLT
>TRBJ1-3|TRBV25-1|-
ASTPSGTGNTIY
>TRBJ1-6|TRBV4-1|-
ASSQGQGIYNSPLH
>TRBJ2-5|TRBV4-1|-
ASSRRGDREETQY
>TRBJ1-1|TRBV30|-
AWRRGLNTEAF
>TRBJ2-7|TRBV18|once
ASSFGGLAGGLDEQY
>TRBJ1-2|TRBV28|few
ASTRQENYGYT
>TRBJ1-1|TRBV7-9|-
ASSLGQGNTEAF
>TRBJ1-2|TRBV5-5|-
ASSLLGSSGGYT
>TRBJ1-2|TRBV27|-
ASSLLTGNGYT
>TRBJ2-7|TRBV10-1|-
ASSDPLGTGSYEQY
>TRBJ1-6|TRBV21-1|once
ASSKDPVKGSYNSPLH
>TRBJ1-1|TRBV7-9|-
ALDPGGAGTEAF
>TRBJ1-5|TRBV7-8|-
ASSFEGYSNQPQH
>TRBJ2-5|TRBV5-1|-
ATRTGGAETQY
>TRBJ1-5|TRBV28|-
ASSSLDRDDQPQH
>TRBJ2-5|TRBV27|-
ASSLSGGTGIEQY
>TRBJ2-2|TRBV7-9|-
ASSTGLAGNTGELF
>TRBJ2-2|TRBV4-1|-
ASSQIGAGTGGSAGELF
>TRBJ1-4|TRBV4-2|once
ASSQLLTGTNEKLF
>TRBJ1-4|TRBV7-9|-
ASSLQTGREKLF
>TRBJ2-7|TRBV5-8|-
ASSLVGFQY
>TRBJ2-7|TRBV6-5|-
ASSYSAGRTYEQY
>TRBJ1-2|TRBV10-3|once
ATTGLPNYGYT
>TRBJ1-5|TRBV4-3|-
ASSQDGGAGQPQH
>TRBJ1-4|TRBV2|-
ASRLMDRDEKLF
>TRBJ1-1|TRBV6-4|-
ASRDSQTANTEAF
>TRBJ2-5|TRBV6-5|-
ASSSVGTSGGETQY
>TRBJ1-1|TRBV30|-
AWNLDRGGKTEAF
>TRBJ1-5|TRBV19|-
ASRTGQSNQPQH
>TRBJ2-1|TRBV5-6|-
ASSFRDRPYNEQF
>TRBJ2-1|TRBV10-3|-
AIRTSVGDEQF
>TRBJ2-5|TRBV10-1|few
ASSEYSSGVPETQY
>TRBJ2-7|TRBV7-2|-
ASSLAGTGVYEQY